These 20 T cell receptor beta chains share one sample of origin, sequenced in a study of T cells after yellow fever vaccination. TCRdb re-called the 5' RACE reads with MiXCR, one entry per CDR3 protein. The profile covers about 350,000 distinct CDR3 sequences, with around 13% appearing a single time and roughly 3.1% taken by the ten largest. The specimen was CD4+ T cells sorted from PBMCs, collected 15 days after the yellow fever booster vaccination. The receptors originated from a young man who received the YFV17D yellow fever vaccine.

This clonotype came up a few times. The J gene is TRBJ2-5, the V gene TRBV23-1, with D possibly TRBD2 on 5 matching bases. TRBV23-1 is an ORF, and what it does is uncertain. V was trimmed by 8 bases and J by 3 bases, leaving 22 bases between them. The CDR3 sequence is 16 residues long. CDR3 nucleotide sequence: TGCGCCAGCCCTCAAGAAACGAGGGAACGAAAAGAGACCCAGTACTTC. It specifies CASPQETRERKETQYF.

The rearrangement joins TRBV5-1 to TRBJ2-6; D ambiguous. V was clipped by 6 bases and J by 0 bases, with 7 bases between them. The CDR3 has 14 residues. In germline, CDR1 is SGHRS, CDR2 YFSETQ. DNA for the CDR3: TGCGCCAGCACCCAGGACTCTGGGGCCAACGTCCTGACTTTC. Protein product: CASTQDSGANVLTF.

This clonotype has just a few counts. The V gene is TRBV12-3 or TRBV12-4, the J gene TRBJ1-2; D possibly corresponds to TRBD1 (5 bases). V dropped 3 bases and J dropped 7 bases, with 9 bases sitting between them. The CDR3 is 12 residues long. The CDR3 DNA sequence: TGTGCCAGCAGTTTCAGGGAATCTGGCTACACCTTC. Translating gives CASSFRESGYTF.

In its sample, this clonotype was seen many times. The chain couples TRBV5-1 to TRBJ1-2; possible D gene TRBD1, 5 bases. In germline, CDR1 is SGHRS, CDR2 YFSETQ. The CDR3 consists of 14 residues. With 0 bases removed from V and 6 bases from J, the gap between germline ends came to 12 bases. The CDR3 DNA sequence: TGCGCCAGCAGCTTGGCCGACCCCAGGGATGGCTACACCTTC. This encodes CASSLADPRDGYTF.

The chain recombines TRBV5-1 with TRBJ2-6; D possibly matches TRBD1 or TRBD2 (5 bases each). The CDR3 covers 18 residues. CDR1 is SGHRS and CDR2 is YFSETQ in the germline V gene. The V end lost 4 bases, the J end lost 0 bases, and 17 bases lay between the germline ends. CDR3 nucleotides: TGCGCCAGCAGCCCGTCAGGGCCCCTAGCCTCTGGGGCCAACGTCCTGACTTTC. It translates to CASSPSGPLASGANVLTF.

The chain employs TRBV6-6 and TRBJ1-1; TRBD1 aligns across 7 bases. After removal of 4 bases from V and 6 bases from J, the junction contained 11 bases not matched to a gene. Germline V gene lookup returns CDR1 MNHNY and CDR2 SVGAGI (reference sequence). This CDR3 comprises 15 residues. DNA of the CDR3: TGTGCCAGCAGTTCCCCCCCGACAGGGTACCCTGAAGCTTTCTTT. This encodes CASSSPPTGYPEAFF.

This clonotype was detected only a few times. The chain recombines TRBV29-1 with TRBJ2-4, with D possibly TRBD1 on 6 matching bases. V lost 6 bases to trimming and J lost 6 bases, with 15 bases between them. Germline V CDR1 and CDR2: SQVTM, ANQGSEA. The CDR3 sequence is 13 residues long. Here the CDR3 DNA reads TGCAGCGTGGCTCAGGGGCTGAGAAACATTCAGTACTTC. Translation gives CSVAQGLRNIQYF.

This clonotype showed up just a few times. The V call is TRBV7-9, the J call TRBJ2-1; D is uncertain. Germline loops: CDR1 SEHNR, CDR2 FQNEAQ (reference sequence). Trimming took off 3 bases at V and 5 bases at J, with 11 bases between the two ends. The length of the CDR3 is 14 residues. This CDR3 reads CASSFRADNNEQFF. As DNA, the CDR3 is TGTGCCAGCAGCTTTAGGGCAGATAACAATGAGCAGTTCTTC. The full variable domain, with the rest looked up from reference TRBV7-9 and TRBJ2-1, is DTGVSQNPRHKITKRGQNVTFRCDPISEHNRLYWYRQTLGQGPEFLTYFQNEAQLEKSRLLSDRFSAERPKGSFSTLEIQRTEQGDSAMYLCASSFRADNNEQFFGPGTRLTVL.

This clonotype was counted between two and nine times. The chain uses TRBV6-1 and TRBJ1-1, with a possible D match to TRBD1 (5 bases). The CDR3 sequence is 16 residues long. The V end was cut by 6 bases, the J end by 2 bases, with 19 bases between. CDR1 is MNHNS and CDR2 is SASEGT in the germline V gene. CDR3 residues: CASSQGARAVNTEAFF. The CDR3 coding sequence is TGTGCCAGCAGCCAAGGGGCCAGGGCGGTCAACACTGAAGCTTTCTTT.

The CDR3 sequence is CASSPPNGGFEAFF. In DNA, the CDR3 is TGTGCCAGCAGCCCCCCTAACGGGGGCTTTGAAGCTTTCTTT. This sequence joins TRBV7-2 and TRBJ1-1, with TRBD1 as a possible D gene (6 bases). The CDR3 is 14 amino acids. V was pared by 5 bases and J by 7 bases, with 17 bases between. CDR1 is SGHTA, CDR2 FQGNSA, per germline. The full variable domain, rest sourced from reference TRBV7-2 and TRBJ1-1, is GAGVSQSPSNKVTEKGKDVELRCDPISGHTALYWYRQSLGQGLEFLIYFQGNSAPDKSGLPSDRFSAERTGGSVSTLTIQRTQQEDSAVYLCASSPPNGGFEAFFGQGTRLTVV.

This rearrangement joins TRBV7-2 to TRBJ1-4; D may be TRBD1 (6 bases). V lost 4 bases to trimming and J lost 5 bases, with 11 bases between them. CDR3 size: 14 residues. Germline CDR1 SGHTA, CDR2 FQGNSA. The CDR3 loop reads CASSSGAANEKLFF. The CDR3 DNA reads as TGTGCCAGCAGCTCGGGGGCGGCAAATGAAAAACTGTTTTTT. The whole variable domain, remainder taken from reference TRBV7-2 and TRBJ1-4, is GAGVSQSPSNKVTEKGKDVELRCDPISGHTALYWYRQSLGQGLEFLIYFQGNSAPDKSGLPSDRFSAERTGGSVSTLTIQRTQQEDSAVYLCASSSGAANEKLFFGSGTQLSVL.

Only a few counts were recorded for this clonotype. This chain links TRBV19 with TRBJ2-7, with D possibly matching TRBD1 (6 bases). CDR1 is LNHDA, CDR2 SQIVND, per germline (reference sequence). The CDR3 covers 15 residues. Trimming pared 4 bases from V and 0 bases from J, leaving 13 bases between. The CDR3 reads CASSTRGLSSYEQYF. The CDR3 nucleotides read TGTGCCAGTAGTACCAGGGGTCTGAGCTCCTACGAGCAGTACTTC.

In this sample, this clonotype turned up a few times. The chain has TRBV5-1 and TRBJ2-2, with 8 positions matching TRBD1. CDR1 is SGHRS and CDR2 is YFSETQ in the germline V gene. CDR3 size: 16 residues. The trim removed 4 bases at V and 3 bases at J, leaving 8 bases unmatched. The CDR3 DNA reads TGCGCCAGCAGCCCCTCGGCAGGGGGCTACACCGGGGAGCTGTTTTTT. It is translated as CASSPSAGGYTGELFF.

The rearrangement uses TRBV5-6 and TRBJ2-7, with D hard to call. Germline V gene sequence: CDR1 SGHDT, CDR2 YYEEEE. Trimming shortened V by 0 bases and J by 4 bases, and 5 bases separated the two germline ends. The CDR3 is 12 amino acids. For the CDR3, the DNA is TGTGCCAGCAGCTTGGGAGTTTACGAGCAGTACGTC. It codes for CASSLGVYEQYV.

This sequence joins TRBV3-1 and TRBJ2-7; D assignment may be TRBD1 or TRBD2 (7 bases each). Trimming took off 7 bases at V and 1 base at J, with 14 bases between the two ends. Germline CDR1 and CDR2: LGHDT and YNNKEL (reference sequence). The CDR3 covers 14 residues. The CDR3 DNA is TGTGCCAGCAAAACAGGGGAGGGGTCCTACGAGCAGTACTTC. Translated, it gives CASKTGEGSYEQYF.

The V and J genes are TRBV6-2 or TRBV6-3 and TRBJ2-3; D might be TRBD1 (6 bases). Germline assignment: CDR1 MNHEY and CDR2 SVGEGT. V lost 10 bases and J lost 0, with 11 bases in between. The length of the CDR3 is 13 residues. The DNA for the CDR3 is TGTGCCACCAAGGACAGAAGCACAGATACGCAGTATTTT. Translated, it gives CATKDRSTDTQYF.

This rearrangement joins TRBV20-1 to TRBJ2-3; TRBD2 matches at 9 bases. This CDR3 has 16 amino acids. Germline assignment: CDR1 DFQATT and CDR2 SNEGSKA (reference sequence). The J segment lost 3 bases and the V segment lost 5 bases, leaving 12 bases of the junction unmatched. The CDR3: CSASRLGAGGTDTQYF. CDR3 nucleotide sequence: TGCAGTGCTTCGCGCCTCGGCGCGGGGGGGACAGATACGCAGTATTTT.

This clonotype occurred many times. CDR3 nucleotides: TGCGCCAGCAGCCAAGGGGCGGATACGCAGTATTTT. Protein: CASSQGADTQYF. The rearrangement joins TRBV4-1 to TRBJ2-3; no definite D call. Trimming took 1 base from V and 6 from J, leaving 5 bases between them. The CDR3 extends over 12 amino acids. Germline CDR1 reads MGHRA; CDR2 reads YSYEKL.

In this sample, this clonotype turned up a few times. The chain couples TRBV6-1 to TRBJ1-2; D is perhaps TRBD1 (5 bases). V gave up 3 bases and J gave up 7 bases, with 12 bases separating them. Germline V gene sequence: CDR1 MNHNS, CDR2 SASEGT. The CDR3 runs to 13 residues. The CDR3 spells CASSEEEGTGYTF. As DNA, the CDR3 is TGTGCCAGCAGTGAGGAGGAGGGGACTGGCTACACCTTC.

This clonotype occurred a few times. The J gene is TRBJ2-1, the V gene TRBV6-1; 8 bases are shared with TRBD2. Germline V gene sequence: CDR1 MNHNS, CDR2 SASEGT. The junction had 3 bases not matched to a gene; V was cut back by 5 bases and J by 0 bases. This CDR3 region has 15 residues. CDR3 sequence reads: CASSTAGGSYNEQFF. Written as DNA, the CDR3 is TGTGCCAGCAGTACGGCGGGGGGCTCCTACAATGAGCAGTTCTTC.